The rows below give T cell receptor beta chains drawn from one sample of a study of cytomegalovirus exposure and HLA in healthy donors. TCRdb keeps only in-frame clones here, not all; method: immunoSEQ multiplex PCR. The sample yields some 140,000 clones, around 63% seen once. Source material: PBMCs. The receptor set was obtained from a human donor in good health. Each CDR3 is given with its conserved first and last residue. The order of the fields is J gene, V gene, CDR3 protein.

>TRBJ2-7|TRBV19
CASSRGAGEYEQYF
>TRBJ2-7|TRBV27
CASSLRSGQGAYEQYF
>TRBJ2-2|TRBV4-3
CASSQSRAGTSGELFF
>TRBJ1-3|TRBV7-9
CASSFAGGSGNTIYF
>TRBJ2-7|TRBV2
CASSDPRQGSYEQYF
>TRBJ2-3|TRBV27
CASSPGVFGTQYF
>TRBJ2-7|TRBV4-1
CASRRDLSYEQYF
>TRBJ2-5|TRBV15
CATSRGGLAGARGETQYF
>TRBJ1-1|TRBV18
CASSPGQNTEAFF
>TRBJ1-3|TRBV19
CASSEGAVGNAIYF
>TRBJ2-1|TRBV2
CASSEVGSSYNEQFF
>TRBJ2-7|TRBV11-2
CASSSGTSGRAYEQYF
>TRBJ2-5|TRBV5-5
CASSLGGQETQYF
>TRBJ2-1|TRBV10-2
CASSVLDRTGEQFF
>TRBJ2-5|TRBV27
CASRTSGQETQYF
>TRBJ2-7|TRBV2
CASKVAAGVYEQYF
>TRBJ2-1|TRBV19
CASSMSRDRYNEQFF
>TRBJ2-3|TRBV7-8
CASTEGRTDTQYF
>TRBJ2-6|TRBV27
CASSLKWGVSGANVLTF
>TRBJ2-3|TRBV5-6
CASSWTGDTPLF
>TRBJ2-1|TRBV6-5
CASSSAGGHNEQFF
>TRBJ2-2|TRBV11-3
CASSEAGWGLPEGTGELFF
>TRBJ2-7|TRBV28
CASSSPRDRGPLYEQYF
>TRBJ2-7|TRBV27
CASRTPGSEQYF
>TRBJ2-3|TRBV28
CASRLLAGGSTDTQYF
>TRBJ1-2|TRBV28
CASLGGAGENHFSYGYTF
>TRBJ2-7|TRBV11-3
CASSLDGGRATYEQYF
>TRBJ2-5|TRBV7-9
CASSLDQGFQETQYF
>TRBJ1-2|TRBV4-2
CASSQVSPGQGYGYTF
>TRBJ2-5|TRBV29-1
CSAGGGGREGQYF
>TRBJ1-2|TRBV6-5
CASRQGEYGYTF
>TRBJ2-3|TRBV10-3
CAISEFEADTQYF
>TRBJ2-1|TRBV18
CASSPVSEADEQFF
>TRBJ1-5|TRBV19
CASRGTGRINQPQHF
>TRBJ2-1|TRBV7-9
CASIAGRASYNEQFF
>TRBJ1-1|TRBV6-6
CASSRGQGNTEAFF
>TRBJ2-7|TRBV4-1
CASSQVFRDRNTYEQYF